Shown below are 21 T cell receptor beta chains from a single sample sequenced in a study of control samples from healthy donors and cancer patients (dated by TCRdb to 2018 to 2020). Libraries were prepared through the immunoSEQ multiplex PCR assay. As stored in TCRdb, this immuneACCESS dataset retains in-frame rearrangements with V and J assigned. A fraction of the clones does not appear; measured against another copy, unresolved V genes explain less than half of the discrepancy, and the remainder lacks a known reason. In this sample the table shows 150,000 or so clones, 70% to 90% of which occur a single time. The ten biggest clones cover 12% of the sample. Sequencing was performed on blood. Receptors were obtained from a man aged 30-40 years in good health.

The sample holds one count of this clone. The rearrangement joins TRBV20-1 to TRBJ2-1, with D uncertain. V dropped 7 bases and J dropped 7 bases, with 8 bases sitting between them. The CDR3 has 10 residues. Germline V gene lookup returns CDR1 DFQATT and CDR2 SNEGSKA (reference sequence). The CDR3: CSVRKNEQFF. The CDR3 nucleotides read TGCAGTGTTAGGAAAAATGAGCAGTTCTTC.

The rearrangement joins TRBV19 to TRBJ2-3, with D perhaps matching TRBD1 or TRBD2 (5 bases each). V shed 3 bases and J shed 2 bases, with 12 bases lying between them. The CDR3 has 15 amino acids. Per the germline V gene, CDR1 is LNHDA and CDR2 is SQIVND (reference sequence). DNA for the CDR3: TGTGCCAGTAGTATGGCCGGGGCTCCCACAGATACGCAGTATTTT. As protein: CASSMAGAPTDTQYF.

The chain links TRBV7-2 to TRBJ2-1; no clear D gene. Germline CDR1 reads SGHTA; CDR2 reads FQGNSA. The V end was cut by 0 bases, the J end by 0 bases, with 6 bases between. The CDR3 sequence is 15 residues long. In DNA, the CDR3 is TGTGCCAGCAGCTTAGCAGGGTCCTCCTACAATGAGCAGTTCTTC. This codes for CASSLAGSSYNEQFF.

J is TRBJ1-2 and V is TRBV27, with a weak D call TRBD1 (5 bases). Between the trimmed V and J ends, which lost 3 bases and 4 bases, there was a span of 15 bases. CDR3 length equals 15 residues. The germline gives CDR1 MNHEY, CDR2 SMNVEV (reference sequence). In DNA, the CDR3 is TGTGCCAGCAGTTTGAAGGGGAGGGTAGGCTATGGCTACACCTTC. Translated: CASSLKGRVGYGYTF.

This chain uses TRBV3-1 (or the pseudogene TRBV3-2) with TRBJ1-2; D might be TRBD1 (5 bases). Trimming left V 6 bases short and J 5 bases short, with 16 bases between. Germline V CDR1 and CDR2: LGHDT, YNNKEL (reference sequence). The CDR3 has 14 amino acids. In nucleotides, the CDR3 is TGTGCCAGCAGTCTTCCGGGACTCCCGTATGGCTACACCTTC. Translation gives CASSLPGLPYGYTF.

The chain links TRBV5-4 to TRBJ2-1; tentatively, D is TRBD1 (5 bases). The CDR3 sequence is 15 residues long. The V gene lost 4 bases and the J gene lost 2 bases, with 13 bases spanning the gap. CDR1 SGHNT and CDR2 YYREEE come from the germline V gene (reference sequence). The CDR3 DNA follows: TGTGCCAGCAGCCTGGGGCTAGTCCCCTACAATGAGCAGTTCTTC. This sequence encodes CASSLGLVPYNEQFF.

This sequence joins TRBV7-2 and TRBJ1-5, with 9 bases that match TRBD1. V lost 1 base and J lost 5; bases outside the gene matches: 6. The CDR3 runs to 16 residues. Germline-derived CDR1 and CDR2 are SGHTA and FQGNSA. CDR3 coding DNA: TGTGCCAGCAGCTTAGAATACAGGGGGCGGCATCAGCCCCAGCATTTT. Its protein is CASSLEYRGRHQPQHF.

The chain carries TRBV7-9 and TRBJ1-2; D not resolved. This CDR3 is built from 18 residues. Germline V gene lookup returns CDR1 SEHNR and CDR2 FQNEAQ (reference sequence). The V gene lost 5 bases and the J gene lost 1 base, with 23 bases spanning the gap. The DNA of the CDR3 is TGTGCCAGCAGCCTCTTACGGGCCCCCGGCGGAGTTAACTATGGCTACACCTTC. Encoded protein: CASSLLRAPGGVNYGYTF.

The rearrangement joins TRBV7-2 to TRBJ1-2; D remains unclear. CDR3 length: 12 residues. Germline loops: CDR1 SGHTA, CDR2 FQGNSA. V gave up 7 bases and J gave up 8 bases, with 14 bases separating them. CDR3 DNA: TGTGCCAGCACCCCGTTGAGTTCGGGCTACACCTTC. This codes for CASTPLSSGYTF.

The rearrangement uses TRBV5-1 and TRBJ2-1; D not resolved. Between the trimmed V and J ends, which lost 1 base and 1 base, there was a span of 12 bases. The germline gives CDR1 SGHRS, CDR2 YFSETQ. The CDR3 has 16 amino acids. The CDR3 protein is CASSLPQQASYNEQFF. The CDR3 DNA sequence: TGCGCCAGCAGCTTGCCCCAGCAGGCATCCTACAATGAGCAGTTCTTC.

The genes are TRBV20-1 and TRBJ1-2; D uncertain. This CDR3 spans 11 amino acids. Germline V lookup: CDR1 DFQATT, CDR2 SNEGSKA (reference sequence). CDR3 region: CSIHSDVGYTF. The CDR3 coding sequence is TGCAGCATACACTCAGACGTTGGCTACACCTTC.

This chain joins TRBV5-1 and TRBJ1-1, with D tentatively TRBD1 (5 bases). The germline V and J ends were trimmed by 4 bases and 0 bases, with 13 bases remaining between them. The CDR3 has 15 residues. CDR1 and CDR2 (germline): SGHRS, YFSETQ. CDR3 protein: CASSHGDPLNTEAFF. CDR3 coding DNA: TGCGCCAGCAGCCATGGGGACCCCTTGAACACTGAAGCTTTCTTT.

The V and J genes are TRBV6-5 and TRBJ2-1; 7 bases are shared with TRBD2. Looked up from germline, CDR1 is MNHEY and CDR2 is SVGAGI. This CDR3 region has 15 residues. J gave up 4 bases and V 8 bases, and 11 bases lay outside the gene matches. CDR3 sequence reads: CASRFPGGGYNEQFF. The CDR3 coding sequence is TGTGCCAGCCGCTTCCCGGGCGGGGGTTACAATGAGCAGTTCTTC.

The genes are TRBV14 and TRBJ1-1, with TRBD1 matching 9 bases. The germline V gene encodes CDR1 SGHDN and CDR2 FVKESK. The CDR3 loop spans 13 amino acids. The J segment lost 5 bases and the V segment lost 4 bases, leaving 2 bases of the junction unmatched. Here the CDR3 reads CASSLGQGTEAFF. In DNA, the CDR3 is TGTGCCAGCAGCCTCGGACAGGGGACTGAAGCTTTCTTT.

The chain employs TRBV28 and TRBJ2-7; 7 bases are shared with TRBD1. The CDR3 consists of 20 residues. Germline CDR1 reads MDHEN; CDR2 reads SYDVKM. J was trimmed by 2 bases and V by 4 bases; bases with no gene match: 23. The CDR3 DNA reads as TGTGCCAGCAGTTCCATCACCCCTTCCATGATGGACAGGAAGACCTACGAGCAGTACTTC. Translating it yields CASSSITPSMMDRKTYEQYF.

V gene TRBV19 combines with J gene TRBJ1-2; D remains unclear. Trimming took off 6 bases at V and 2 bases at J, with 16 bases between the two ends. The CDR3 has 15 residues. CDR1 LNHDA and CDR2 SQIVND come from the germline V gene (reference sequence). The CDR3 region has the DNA TGTGCCAGTAGATCTGGACCGTCAACAAACTATGGCTACACCTTC. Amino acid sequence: CASRSGPSTNYGYTF.

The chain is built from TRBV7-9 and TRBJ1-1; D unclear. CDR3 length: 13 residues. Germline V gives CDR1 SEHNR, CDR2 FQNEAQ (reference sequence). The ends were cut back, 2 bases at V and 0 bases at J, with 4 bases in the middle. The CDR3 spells CASSLTMNTEAFF. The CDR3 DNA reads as TGTGCCAGCAGCTTAACCATGAACACTGAAGCTTTCTTT.

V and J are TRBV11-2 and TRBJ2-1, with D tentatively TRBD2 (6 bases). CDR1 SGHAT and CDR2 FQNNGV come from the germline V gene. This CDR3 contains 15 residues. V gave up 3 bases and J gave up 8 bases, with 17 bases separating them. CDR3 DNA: TGTGCCAGCAGCTTTGGCCCGGGGCCGGGGGATGAGCAGTTCTTC. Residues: CASSFGPGPGDEQFF.

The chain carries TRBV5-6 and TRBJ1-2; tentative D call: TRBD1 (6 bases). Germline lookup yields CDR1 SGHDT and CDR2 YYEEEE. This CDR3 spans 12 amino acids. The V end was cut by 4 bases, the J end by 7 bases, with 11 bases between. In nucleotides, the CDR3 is TGTGCCAGCAGCGACGAGGACAGTGGCTACACCTTC. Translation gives CASSDEDSGYTF.

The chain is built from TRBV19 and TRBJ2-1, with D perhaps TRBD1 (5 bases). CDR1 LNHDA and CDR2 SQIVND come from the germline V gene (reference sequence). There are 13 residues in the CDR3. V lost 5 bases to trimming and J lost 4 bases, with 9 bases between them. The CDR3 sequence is CASSRDRYNEQFF. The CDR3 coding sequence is TGTGCCAGTAGTCGCGACAGATACAATGAGCAGTTCTTC.

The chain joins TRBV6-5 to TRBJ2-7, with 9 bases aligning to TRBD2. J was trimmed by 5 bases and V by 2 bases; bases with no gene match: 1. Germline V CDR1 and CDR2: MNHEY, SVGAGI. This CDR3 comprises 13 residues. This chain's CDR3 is CASSYRTSDEQYF. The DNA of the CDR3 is TGTGCCAGCAGTTACAGGACTAGCGACGAGCAGTACTTC.